This T cell receptor beta chain was sequenced during a study of blood T cell repertoires in COVID-19. Across the study: Samples taken during acute and convalescent COVID-19 were collected in the United States, Italy and Spain.

Source study methods: Quantification of nucleated cells was approximated via reference gene primer amplification. Produced via immunoSEQ multiplex PCR; TCRdb's table is partial and in-frame only. V, J and clone size are taken as reported in that table, and D and trimming were inferred from the DNA itself. The top ten clones hold 5.1% of a sample with hundreds of thousands of clones, roughly 85% of them seen once. This clone showed up just a few times. There are 14 residues in the CDR3. The chain recombines TRBV21-1 with TRBJ1-2; the DNA was not used to check the table's D call, TRBD1. TRBV21-1 is a recognized pseudogene. Sequenced input: peripheral blood. This receptor was identified in a man between 50 and 59 years old with active or convalescent COVID-19. CDR3 DNA sequence: TGTGCCAGCAGCGCCTCGAAGGGGGACTATGGCTACACCTTC. Amino acids: CASSASKGDYGYTF.